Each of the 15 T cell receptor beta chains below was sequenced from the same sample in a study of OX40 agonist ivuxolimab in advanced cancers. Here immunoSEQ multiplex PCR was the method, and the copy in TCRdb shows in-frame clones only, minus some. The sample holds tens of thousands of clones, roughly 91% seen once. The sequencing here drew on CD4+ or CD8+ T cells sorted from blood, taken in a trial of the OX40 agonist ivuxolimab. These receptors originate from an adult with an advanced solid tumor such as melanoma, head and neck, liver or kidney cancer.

The CDR3 protein is CASSPLTGGYTEAFF. The CDR3 nucleotides are TGCGCCAGCAGCCCTTTGACAGGGGGTTACACTGAAGCTTTCTTT. The chain employs TRBV4-1 and TRBJ1-1; 9 nucleotides match TRBD1. Trimming at V came to 4 bases and at J to 3 bases, leaving 6 bases not matched to a gene. The CDR3 is 15 residues long. Germline V lookup: CDR1 MGHRA, CDR2 YSYEKL.

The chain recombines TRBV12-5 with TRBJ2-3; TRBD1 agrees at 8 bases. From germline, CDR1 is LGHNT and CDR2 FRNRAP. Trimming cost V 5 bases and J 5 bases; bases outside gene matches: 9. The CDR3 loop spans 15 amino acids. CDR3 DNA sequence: TGTGCTAGTGGTGGCAGGGGGCTTATTGGAGATACGCAGTATTTT. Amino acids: CASGGRGLIGDTQYF.

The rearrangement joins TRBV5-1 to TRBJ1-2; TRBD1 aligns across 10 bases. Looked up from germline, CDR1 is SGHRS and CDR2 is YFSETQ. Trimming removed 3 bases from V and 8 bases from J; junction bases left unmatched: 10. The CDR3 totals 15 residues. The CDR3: CASSSSGTGDRGYTF. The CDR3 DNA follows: TGCGCCAGCAGCTCTTCCGGGACAGGGGATCGCGGCTACACCTTC.

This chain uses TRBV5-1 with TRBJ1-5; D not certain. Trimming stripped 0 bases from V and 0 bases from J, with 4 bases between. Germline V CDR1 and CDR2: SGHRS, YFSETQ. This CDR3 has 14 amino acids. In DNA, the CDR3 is TGCGCCAGCAGCTTGGAAGATAGCAATCAGCCCCAGCATTTT. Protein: CASSLEDSNQPQHF.

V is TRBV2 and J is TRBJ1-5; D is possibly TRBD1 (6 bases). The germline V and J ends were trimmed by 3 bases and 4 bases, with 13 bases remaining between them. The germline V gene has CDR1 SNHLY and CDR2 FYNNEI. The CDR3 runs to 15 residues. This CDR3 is CASSDDARGNQPQHF. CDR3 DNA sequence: TGTGCCAGCAGTGATGACGCCAGGGGAAATCAGCCCCAGCATTTT.

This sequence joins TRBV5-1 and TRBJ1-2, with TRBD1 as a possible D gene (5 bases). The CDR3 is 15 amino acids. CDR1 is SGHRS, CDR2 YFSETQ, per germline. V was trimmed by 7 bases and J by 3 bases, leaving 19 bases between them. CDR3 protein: CASRSRVRADYGYTF. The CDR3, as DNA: TGCGCCAGCCGTTCCAGGGTCCGGGCGGACTATGGCTACACCTTC.

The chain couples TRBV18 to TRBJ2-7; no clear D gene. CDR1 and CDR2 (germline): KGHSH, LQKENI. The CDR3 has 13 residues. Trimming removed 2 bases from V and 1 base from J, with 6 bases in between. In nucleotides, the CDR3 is TGTGCCAGCTCACCAATGGGGTCCTACGAGCAGTACTTC. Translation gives CASSPMGSYEQYF.

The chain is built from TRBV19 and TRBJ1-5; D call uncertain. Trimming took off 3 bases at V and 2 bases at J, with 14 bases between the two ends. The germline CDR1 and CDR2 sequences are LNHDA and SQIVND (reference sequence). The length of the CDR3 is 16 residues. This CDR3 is CASSIYTGIGNQPQHF. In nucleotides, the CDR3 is TGTGCCAGTAGTATCTATACGGGGATCGGCAATCAGCCCCAGCATTTT.

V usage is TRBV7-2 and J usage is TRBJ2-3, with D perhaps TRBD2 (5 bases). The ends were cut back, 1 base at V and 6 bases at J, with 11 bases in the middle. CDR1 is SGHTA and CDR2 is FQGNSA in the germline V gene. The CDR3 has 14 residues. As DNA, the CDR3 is TGTGCCAGCAGCTTAGGGACTGCGGAGGATACGCAGTATTTT. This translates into CASSLGTAEDTQYF.

The DNA of the CDR3 is TGCGCCAGCTTCCGCGGGACGGAGAACACCGGGGAGCTGTTTTTT. Protein: CASFRGTENTGELFF. The chain couples TRBV5-1 to TRBJ2-2; tentative D call: TRBD2 (6 bases). This CDR3 is built from 15 residues. V shed 7 bases and J shed 1 base, with 14 bases lying between them. CDR1 and CDR2 (germline): SGHRS, YFSETQ.

The CDR3 here is CASRVVGTGNTEAFF. CDR3 DNA sequence: TGTGCCAGCAGGGTAGTCGGGACAGGGAACACTGAAGCTTTCTTT. The rearrangement links TRBV7-3 to TRBJ1-1; TRBD1 matches 8 bases. Germline values: CDR1 SGHTA, CDR2 FQGTGA. V lost 6 bases and J lost 1; bases outside the gene matches: 7. The CDR3 loop spans 15 amino acids.

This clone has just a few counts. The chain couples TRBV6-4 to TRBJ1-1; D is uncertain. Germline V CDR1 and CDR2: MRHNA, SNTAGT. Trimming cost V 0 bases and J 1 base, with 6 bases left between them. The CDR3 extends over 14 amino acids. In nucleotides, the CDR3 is TGTGCCAGCAGTGACTCGAGTAAGAACACTGAAGCTTTCTTT. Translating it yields CASSDSSKNTEAFF.

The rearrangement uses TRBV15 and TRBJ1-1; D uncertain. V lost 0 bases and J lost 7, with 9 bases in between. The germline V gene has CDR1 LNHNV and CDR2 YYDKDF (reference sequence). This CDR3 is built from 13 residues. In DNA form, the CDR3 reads TGTGCCACCAGCAGAGATTTGGGGTTTGAAGCTTTCTTT. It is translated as CATSRDLGFEAFF.

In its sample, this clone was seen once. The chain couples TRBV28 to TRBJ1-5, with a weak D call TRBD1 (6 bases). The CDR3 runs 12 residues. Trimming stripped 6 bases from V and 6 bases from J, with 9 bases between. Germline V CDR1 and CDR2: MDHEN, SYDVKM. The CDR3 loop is CASREGVQPQHF. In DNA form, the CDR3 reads TGTGCCAGCAGGGAGGGGGTTCAGCCCCAGCATTTT.

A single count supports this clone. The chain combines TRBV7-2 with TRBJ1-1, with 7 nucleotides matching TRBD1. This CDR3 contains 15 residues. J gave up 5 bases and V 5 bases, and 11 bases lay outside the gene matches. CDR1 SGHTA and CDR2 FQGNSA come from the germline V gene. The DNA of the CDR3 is TGTGCCAGCAGCCTCAGTTCAGGGGGGCAAACTGAAGCTTTCTTT. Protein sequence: CASSLSSGGQTEAFF.